This TCR beta chain was found in a study of cytomegalovirus exposure and HLA in healthy donors. Whole-study findings and limits: In the 120 or so validation repertoires, just under 95% of cluster scores exceeded 0, per a later analysis. The study recorded over 150 TCR beta chains that were cytomegalovirus-associated.

A word on this clone: Its antigen is currently unknown.

The CDR3 contains 14 residues. Trimming removed 2 bases at V and 7 bases at J, with 15 bases between. Germline CDR1 is LNHDA and CDR2 is SQIVND (reference sequence). Only in-frame clones appear in the TCRdb table, and some are missing; sequencing was by immunoSEQ multiplex PCR. Found here are a few hundred thousand clones, roughly 85% of them singletons; the top ten hold around 0.8%. This TCR derives from a woman between 18 and 29 years old in good health and CMV-seronegative. The specimen was PBMCs. This sequence joins TRBV19 and TRBJ2-7, with D perhaps TRBD2 (5 bases). CDR3 sequence (DNA): TGTGCCAGTAGTATAACGGGGAACGTACGAGAGCAGTACTTC. Amino acids: CASSITGNVREQYF. The whole variable domain, remainder taken from reference TRBV19 and TRBJ2-7, is DGGITQSPKYLFRKEGQNVTLSCEQNLNHDAMYWYRQDPGQGLRLIYYSQIVNDFQKGDIAEGYSVSREKKESFPLTVTSAQKNPTAFYLCASSITGNVREQYFGPGTRLTVT.